The present TCR beta chain was sequenced within a study of cytomegalovirus exposure and HLA in healthy donors. Study-level results: Later analysis demonstrated an association between a missense DCLRE1C variant and TCR beta V- and J-gene trimming. In vitro experiments confirmed that a few CMV-associated chains were specific for CMV antigens. The classifier was said to identify cytomegalovirus status with high specificity and sensitivity.

Both 60 Vbeta primers and 13 Jbeta primers went into the PCR. TCRdb's copy holds only in-frame clones and misses some; the assay was immunoSEQ multiplex PCR. The profile shows under 150,000 clones, approximately 83% of them singletons. V lost 3 bases, J lost 4 bases, and 8 bases lay in between. In germline, CDR1 is SGHRS, CDR2 YFSETQ. This CDR3 contains 13 residues. Worth noting for this clone: What it recognizes is unknown.

The sequenced sample consisted of PBMCs. The chain couples TRBV5-1 to TRBJ1-5; D uncertain. This TCR was sampled from a girl aged 2-10 years in good health and CMV-seronegative. Here the CDR3 DNA reads TGCGCCAGCAGCTCGACTATAAATCAGCCCCAGCATTTT. It is translated as CASSSTINQPQHF.